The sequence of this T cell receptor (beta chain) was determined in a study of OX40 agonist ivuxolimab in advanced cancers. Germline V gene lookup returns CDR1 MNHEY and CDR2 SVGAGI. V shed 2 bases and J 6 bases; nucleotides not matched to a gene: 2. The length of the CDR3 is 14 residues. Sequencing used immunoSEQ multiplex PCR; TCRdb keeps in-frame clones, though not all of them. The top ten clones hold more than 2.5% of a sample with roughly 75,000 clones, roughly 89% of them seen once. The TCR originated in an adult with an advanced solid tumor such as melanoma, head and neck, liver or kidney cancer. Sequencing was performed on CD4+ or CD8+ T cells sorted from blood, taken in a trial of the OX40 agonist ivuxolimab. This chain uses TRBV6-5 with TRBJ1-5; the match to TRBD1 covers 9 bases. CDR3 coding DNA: TGTGCCAGCAGTTACGGGACAGGGAGTCAGCCCCAGCATTTT. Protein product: CASSYGTGSQPQHF.